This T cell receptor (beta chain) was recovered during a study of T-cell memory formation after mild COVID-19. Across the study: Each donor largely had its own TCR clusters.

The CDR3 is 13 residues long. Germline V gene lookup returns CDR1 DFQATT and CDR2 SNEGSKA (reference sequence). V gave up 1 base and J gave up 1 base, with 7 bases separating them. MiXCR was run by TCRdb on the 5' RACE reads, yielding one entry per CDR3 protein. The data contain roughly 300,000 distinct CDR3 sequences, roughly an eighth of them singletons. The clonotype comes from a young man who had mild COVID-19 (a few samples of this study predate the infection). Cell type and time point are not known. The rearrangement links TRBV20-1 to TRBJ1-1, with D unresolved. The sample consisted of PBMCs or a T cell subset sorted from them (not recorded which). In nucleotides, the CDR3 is TGCAGTGCTAGAGTTAAGACGAACACTGAAGCTTTCTTT. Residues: CSARVKTNTEAFF.